Below, 17 T cell receptor beta chains from the same sample are listed, as sequenced in a study of blood T cell repertoires in COVID-19. Libraries were prepared by immunoSEQ multiplex PCR; TCRdb keeps only in-frame clonotypes and omits some of them. The table includes roughly 230,000 clones, over 75% detected once. The sequenced material came from PBMCs or T cells enriched from blood (not recorded which). All receptors come from an older woman who had recovered from COVID-19.

CDR3 sequence: CASSQDLRRTEAFF. CDR3 bases: TGTGCCAGCAGCCAAGATCTGAGGAGGACTGAAGCTTTCTTT. The chain is built from TRBV3-1 (or the pseudogene TRBV3-2) and TRBJ1-1; D call uncertain. The CDR3 covers 14 residues. Per the germline V gene, CDR1 is LGHDT and CDR2 is YNNKEL (reference sequence). V was cut by 0 bases and J by 5 bases, with 10 bases left in between.

The chain joins TRBV7-3 to TRBJ1-1, with TRBD1 identical over 7 bases. V lost 1 base and J lost 6; bases outside the gene matches: 5. CDR3 length: 14 amino acids. Germline V gene sequence: CDR1 SGHTA, CDR2 FQGTGA. CDR3 protein: CASSLRPQGAEAFF. Here the CDR3 DNA reads TGTGCCAGCAGCTTAAGACCGCAGGGGGCTGAAGCTTTCTTT.

The table lists this clone with a count of one. This chain joins TRBV10-3 and TRBJ1-2; D possibly corresponds to TRBD1 (5 bases). Germline CDR1 and CDR2: ENHRY and SYGVKD. This CDR3 spans 17 amino acids. V dropped 0 bases and J dropped 8 bases, with 22 bases sitting between them. CDR3 sequence: CAISESTATAYYRGYTF. The CDR3 DNA sequence: TGTGCCATCAGTGAGTCGACAGCTACGGCCTACTATCGGGGCTACACCTTC.

This chain uses TRBV27 with TRBJ2-3, with TRBD2 as a possible D gene (5 bases). The V gene lost 2 bases and the J gene lost 4 bases, with 13 bases spanning the gap. CDR3 length: 15 residues. Germline V gives CDR1 MNHEY, CDR2 SMNVEV (reference sequence). CDR3 residues: CASSLRRLAPDTQYF. CDR3 coding DNA: TGTGCCAGCAGTTTAAGAAGGCTAGCCCCAGATACGCAGTATTTT.

The J gene is TRBJ2-5, the V gene TRBV19, with a tentative D call TRBD1 (5 bases). The V gene's germline CDR1 is LNHDA and CDR2 SQIVND (reference sequence). The CDR3 loop spans 16 amino acids. V shed 4 bases and J shed 3 bases, with 18 bases lying between them. CDR3 sequence reads: CASSKRGAGWEETQYF. The DNA of the CDR3 is TGTGCCAGTAGTAAAAGGGGCGCCGGATGGGAAGAGACCCAGTACTTC.

V usage is TRBV7-9 and J usage is TRBJ1-1; weak D call: TRBD1 (6 bases). Germline lookup yields CDR1 SEHNR and CDR2 FQNEAQ (reference sequence). Trimming pared 3 bases from V and 6 bases from J, leaving 8 bases between. CDR3 length equals 12 residues. CDR3 residues: CASSLNRAEAFF. In DNA form, the CDR3 reads TGTGCCAGCAGCTTGAACAGGGCTGAAGCTTTCTTT.

The genes are TRBV6-1 and TRBJ1-4; D might be TRBD1 (6 bases). V lost 4 bases, J lost 7 bases, and 19 bases lay in between. Germline assignment: CDR1 MNHNS and CDR2 SASEGT. The CDR3 has 16 amino acids. CDR3 residues: CASSVDGGVSGEKLFF. CDR3 nucleotide sequence: TGTGCCAGCAGTGTGGATGGGGGCGTATCGGGTGAAAAACTGTTTTTT.

CDR3 in amino acids: CASSQTGYQETQYF. CDR3 in DNA: TGCGCCAGCAGCCAGACAGGGTACCAAGAGACCCAGTACTTC. The J gene is TRBJ2-5, the V gene TRBV4-1; 7 bases align to TRBD1. Germline CDR1 is MGHRA and CDR2 is YSYEKL. The CDR3 totals 14 residues. Unmatched junction bases numbered 1, after V lost 3 bases and J lost 0 bases.

The chain employs TRBV10-2 and TRBJ2-5; TRBD2 aligns across 7 bases. In germline, CDR1 is WSHSY, CDR2 SAAADI. The CDR3 sequence is 18 residues long. J was trimmed by 0 bases and V by 2 bases; bases with no gene match: 12. In DNA, the CDR3 is TGCGCCAGCAGTGAGAGGGCTAGCGGTGGGGTGGACCAAGAGACCCAGTACTTC. It is translated as CASSERASGGVDQETQYF.

The chain is built from TRBV6-5 and TRBJ1-1, with D unresolved. The germline V and J ends were trimmed by 5 bases and 5 bases, with 12 bases remaining between them. Germline V gives CDR1 MNHEY, CDR2 SVGAGI. The CDR3 spans 13 residues. The CDR3 is CASSTNWETEAFF. The DNA of the CDR3 is TGTGCCAGCAGTACCAACTGGGAGACTGAAGCTTTCTTT.

The CDR3 region has the DNA TGTGCCAGCAGCTCCGGACTAGCGGGATCCTACGAGCAGTACTTC. It codes for CASSSGLAGSYEQYF. The chain joins TRBV7-2 to TRBJ2-7; 12 bases align to TRBD2. Germline lookup yields CDR1 SGHTA and CDR2 FQGNSA. J gave up 1 base and V 4 bases, and 2 bases lay outside the gene matches. This CDR3 contains 15 residues.

The chain is built from TRBV5-1 and TRBJ2-2, with 11 positions matching TRBD2. J lost 5 bases, V lost 4 bases, and 4 bases had no gene match. Per germline, CDR1 SGHRS and CDR2 YFSETQ. The length of the CDR3 is 15 residues. The CDR3 region is CASSIAGGTTGELFF. The CDR3 DNA is TGCGCCAGCAGCATAGCGGGGGGGACGACCGGGGAGCTGTTTTTT.

The gene calls are TRBV27 and TRBJ1-5, with D possibly TRBD1 on 5 matching bases. Germline V gives CDR1 MNHEY, CDR2 SMNVEV (reference sequence). The length of the CDR3 is 13 residues. V was pared by 3 bases and J by 10 bases, with 13 bases between. CDR3 bases: TGTGCCAGCAGTTTGAGGGAGGGGCACCCCCAGCATTTT. Its translation: CASSLREGHPQHF.

The V call is TRBV3-1 (or the pseudogene TRBV3-2), the J call TRBJ1-4; unclear D gene. The germline CDR1 and CDR2 sequences are LGHDT and YNNKEL (reference sequence). The CDR3 is 16 amino acids. The germline V and J ends were trimmed by 0 bases and 1 base, with 9 bases remaining between them. In nucleotides, the CDR3 is TGTGCCAGCAGCCAAGATAAGTTAGTAACTAATGAAAAACTGTTTTTT. Its translation: CASSQDKLVTNEKLFF.

This sequence joins TRBV7-3 and TRBJ2-3, with TRBD2 matching 14 bases. In germline, CDR1 is SGHTA, CDR2 FQGTGA. V shed 4 bases and J 5 bases; nucleotides not matched to a gene: 2. This CDR3 is 15 amino acids long. This CDR3 reads CASSSGTSGGDTQYF. In DNA form, the CDR3 reads TGTGCCAGCAGCTCCGGGACTAGCGGGGGAGATACGCAGTATTTT.

This clone was recorded a few times. The J gene is TRBJ1-5, the V gene TRBV2; 9 bases are a match to TRBD1. The CDR3 has 14 residues. After removal of 4 bases from V and 2 bases from J, the junction contained 0 bases not matched to a gene. The germline gives CDR1 SNHLY, CDR2 FYNNEI. CDR3 coding DNA: TGTGCCAGCAGTGGACAGGGGGGCAATCAGCCCCAGCATTTT. It translates to CASSGQGGNQPQHF.

The chain couples TRBV6-5 to TRBJ1-4; maybe TRBD1 (5 bases). The V end was cut by 3 bases, the J end by 4 bases, with 15 bases between. Germline CDR1 reads MNHEY; CDR2 reads SVGAGI. There are 16 residues in the CDR3. As DNA, the CDR3 is TGTGCCAGCAGTTATACCGTGGGTAGGGGTAATGAAAAACTGTTTTTT. Protein: CASSYTVGRGNEKLFF.